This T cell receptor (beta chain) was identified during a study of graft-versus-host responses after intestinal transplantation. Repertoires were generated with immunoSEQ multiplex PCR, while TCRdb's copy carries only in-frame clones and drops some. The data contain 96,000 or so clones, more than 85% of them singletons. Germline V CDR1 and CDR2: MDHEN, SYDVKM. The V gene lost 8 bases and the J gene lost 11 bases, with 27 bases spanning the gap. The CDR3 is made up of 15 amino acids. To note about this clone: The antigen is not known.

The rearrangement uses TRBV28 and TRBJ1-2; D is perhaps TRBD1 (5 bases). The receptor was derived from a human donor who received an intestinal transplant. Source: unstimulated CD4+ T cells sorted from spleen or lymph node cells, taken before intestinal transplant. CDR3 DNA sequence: TGTGCCAGCGGGGTACCCGGGTACGGGGGGTCAGAATACACCTTC. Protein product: CASGVPGYGGSEYTF.